The following is a TCR beta chain sequence with its context. Its antigen is not identified. This record comes from a study of cytomegalovirus exposure and HLA in healthy donors. Study results and limitations: DRB1 had the most TCR associations and HLA-C the fewest, a later analysis found, with rates varying by HLA locus. A reported reduction in N-insertions relative to the approximately 640-donor mean was seen in an Asian-associated ancestry cluster in a later analysis. Roughly even sequencing depth across donors was the assumption behind the presence/absence analyses.

Germline lookup yields CDR1 LNHDA and CDR2 SQIVND (reference sequence). V lost 3 bases, J lost 6 bases, and 7 bases stayed unmatched. This CDR3 comprises 14 residues. Use of 60 Vbeta and 13 Jbeta primers characterized the PCR. Data came from immunoSEQ multiplex PCR; TCRdb stores just in-frame clones and leaves some out. The data show around 150,000 clones, and the top ten clones hold approximately 2.6%. The sequenced material came from PBMCs. The V call is TRBV19, the J call TRBJ1-2, with TRBD1 matching over 7 bases. The clonotype was recovered from a man between 35 and 55 years old in good health and CMV-seronegative. The chain's CDR3 is CASSILGGGHGYTF. CDR3 bases: TGTGCCAGTAGTATTCTAGGGGGCGGGCATGGCTACACCTTC.